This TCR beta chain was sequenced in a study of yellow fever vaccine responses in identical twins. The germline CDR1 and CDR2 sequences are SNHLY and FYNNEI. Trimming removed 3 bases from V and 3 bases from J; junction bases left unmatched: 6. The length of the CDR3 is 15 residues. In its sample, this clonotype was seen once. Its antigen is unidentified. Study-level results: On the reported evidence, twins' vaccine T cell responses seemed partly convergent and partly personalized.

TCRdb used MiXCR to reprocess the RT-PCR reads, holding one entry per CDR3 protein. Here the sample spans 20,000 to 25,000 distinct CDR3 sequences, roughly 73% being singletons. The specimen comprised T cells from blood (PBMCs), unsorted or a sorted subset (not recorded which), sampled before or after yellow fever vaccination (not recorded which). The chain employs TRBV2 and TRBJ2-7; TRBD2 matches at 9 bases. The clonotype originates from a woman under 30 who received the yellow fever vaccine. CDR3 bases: TGTGCCAGCAGTGATGGATTAGCGGGAGACTACGAGCAGTACTTC. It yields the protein CASSDGLAGDYEQYF.